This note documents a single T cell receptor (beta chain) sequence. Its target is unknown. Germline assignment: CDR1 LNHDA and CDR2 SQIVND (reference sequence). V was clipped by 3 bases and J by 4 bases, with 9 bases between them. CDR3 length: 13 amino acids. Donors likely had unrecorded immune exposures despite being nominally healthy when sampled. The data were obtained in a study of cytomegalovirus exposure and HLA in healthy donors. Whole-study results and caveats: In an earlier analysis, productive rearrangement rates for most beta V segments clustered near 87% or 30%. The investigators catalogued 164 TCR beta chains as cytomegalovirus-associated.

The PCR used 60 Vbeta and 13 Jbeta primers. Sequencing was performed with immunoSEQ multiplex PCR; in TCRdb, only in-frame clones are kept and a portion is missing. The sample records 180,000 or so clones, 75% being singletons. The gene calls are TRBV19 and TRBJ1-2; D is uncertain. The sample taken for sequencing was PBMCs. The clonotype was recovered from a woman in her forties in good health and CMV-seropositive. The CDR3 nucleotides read TGTGCCAGTAGTATGTCGAGTTCCTATGGCTACACCTTC. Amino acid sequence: CASSMSSSYGYTF.